This is a list of T cell receptor beta chains from one sample in a study of blood T cell repertoires in COVID-19. The protocol was immunoSEQ multiplex PCR, while the TCRdb copy is restricted to in-frame clones and leaves out a portion. The sample consists of some 300,000 clones, approximately 86% of them appearing once. The sample consisted of peripheral blood. These receptors were collected from a man in his 70s with acute or convalescent COVID-19. CDR3s include the opening cysteine and the closing phenylalanine or tryptophan. D genes are given only for firm matches. Expanded clones are given a class, and other clones once, few, many or no size at all.

>TRBJ2-3|TRBV29-1|.|TRBD2
TGCAGCGTTGACTACGGGGGGGCGACAGATACGCAGTATTTT
CSVDYGGATDTQYF
>TRBJ2-3|TRBV7-9|.|TRBD2
TGTGCCAGCAGCTCCCGGACTAGCGGGTGGGATACGCAGTATTTT
CASSSRTSGWDTQYF
>TRBJ2-1|TRBV19|.|.
TGTGCCAGTACGAGCTTCCCGGGTGAGCAGTTCTTC
CASTSFPGEQFF
>TRBJ1-4|TRBV5-1|once|TRBD1
TGCGCCAGCAGACAGACAGGGGCGAGTGAAAAACTGTTTTTT
CASRQTGASEKLFF
>TRBJ2-6|TRBV5-1|.|.
TGCGCCAGCAGCGAGCCTGGGGCCAACGTCCTGACTTTC
CASSEPGANVLTF
>TRBJ1-3|TRBV7-9|.|.
TGTGCCAGCAGCTCCTTTGACAGGATCTCTGGAAACACCATATATTTT
CASSSFDRISGNTIYF
>TRBJ2-3|TRBV9|.|.
TGTGCCAGCAGCGTAGAGCGCGGGTCCTACACAGATACGCAGTATTTT
CASSVERGSYTDTQYF
>TRBJ2-2|TRBV6-5|.|TRBD2
TGTGCCAGCAGTTTCCGACGTCGGGCGGGGGCCGGGGAGCTGTTTTTT
CASSFRRRAGAGELFF
>TRBJ2-3|TRBV27|.|TRBD1
TGTGCCAGCAGTTTAGGACAGGGGCACACAGATACGCAGTATTTT
CASSLGQGHTDTQYF
>TRBJ2-7|TRBV14|few|.
TGTGCCAGCAGCCAAAGGTGGGGCGGGCAGTACTTC
CASSQRWGGQYF
>TRBJ2-1|TRBV29-1|.|TRBD1
TGCAGCGCGACAGGGGGCCCTGAGCAGTTCTTC
CSATGGPEQFF
>TRBJ2-7|TRBV28|.|.
TGTGCCAGCAGGGTAGGCGGAAGCTCCTACGAGCAGTACTTC
CASRVGGSSYEQYF
>TRBJ1-3|TRBV3-1/TRBV3-2|.|.
TGTGCCAGCAGCCAAGTGGAGGGAAACACCATATATTTT
CASSQVEGNTIYF
>TRBJ2-2|TRBV5-6|.|.
TGTGCCAGCAGCTTCTACACCGGGGAGCTGTTTTTT
CASSFYTGELFF
>TRBJ2-5|TRBV7-3|.|TRBD2
TGTGCCAGCAGCTTAGGACTAGGGGAGACCCAGTACTTC
CASSLGLGETQYF
>TRBJ2-1|TRBV24-1|.|TRBD2
TGTGCCACCAGTGGATCGGGGACTAGCGGGGTCTATGAGCAGTTCTTC
CATSGSGTSGVYEQFF
>TRBJ2-5|TRBV28|.|.
TGTGCCAGCAGTCGGGTGGGAGGCCAAGAGACCCAGTACTTC
CASSRVGGQETQYF
>TRBJ2-7|TRBV7-6|.|.
TGTGCCAGCAGCTCGACGACAGATTACGAGCAGTACTTC
CASSSTTDYEQYF
>TRBJ2-7|TRBV28|once|TRBD1
TGTGCCGTATTGGACAGGGGGTACTCCTACGAGCAGTACTTC
CAVLDRGYSYEQYF
>TRBJ2-1|TRBV11-2|.|.
TGTGCCAGCAGCCCAAACACCAATGAGCAGTTCTTC
CASSPNTNEQFF
>TRBJ1-1|TRBV14|few|.
TGTGCCAGCAGCCAAGAGACATCAAGGACTGAAGCTTTCTTT
CASSQETSRTEAFF
>TRBJ2-1|TRBV7-9|.|TRBD1
TGTGCCAGCAGCCCCGGGACAGGGGGCTACGATGAGCAGTTCTTC
CASSPGTGGYDEQFF
>TRBJ1-2|TRBV28|.|.
TGTGCCAGCAGTTTATATGCGGGCCATGGCTACACCTTC
CASSLYAGHGYTF
>TRBJ2-7|TRBV18|.|TRBD1
TGTGCCAGCTCACCCGACAGGGGGCGAGAGCAGTACTTC
CASSPDRGREQYF